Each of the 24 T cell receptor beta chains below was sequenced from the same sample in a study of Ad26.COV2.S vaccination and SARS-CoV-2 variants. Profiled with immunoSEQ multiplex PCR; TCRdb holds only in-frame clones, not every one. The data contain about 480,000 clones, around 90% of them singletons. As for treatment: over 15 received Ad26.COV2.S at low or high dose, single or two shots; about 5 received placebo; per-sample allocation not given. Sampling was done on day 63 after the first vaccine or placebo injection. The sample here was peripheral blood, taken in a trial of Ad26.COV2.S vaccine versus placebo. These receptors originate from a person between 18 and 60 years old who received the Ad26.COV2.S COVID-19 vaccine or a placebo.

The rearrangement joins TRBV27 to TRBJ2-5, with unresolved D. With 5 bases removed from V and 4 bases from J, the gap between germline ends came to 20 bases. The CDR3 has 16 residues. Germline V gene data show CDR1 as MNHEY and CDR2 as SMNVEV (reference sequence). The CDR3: CASSLRSARPGETQYF. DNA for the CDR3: TGTGCCAGCAGTCTCCGGTCGGCTAGGCCGGGAGAGACCCAGTACTTC.

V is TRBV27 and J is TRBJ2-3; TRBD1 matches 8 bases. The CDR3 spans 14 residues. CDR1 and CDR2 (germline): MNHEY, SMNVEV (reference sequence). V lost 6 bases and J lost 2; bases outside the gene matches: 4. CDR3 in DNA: TGTGCCAGCAGCTTACAGGGGGTCACAGATACGCAGTATTTT. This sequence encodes CASSLQGVTDTQYF.

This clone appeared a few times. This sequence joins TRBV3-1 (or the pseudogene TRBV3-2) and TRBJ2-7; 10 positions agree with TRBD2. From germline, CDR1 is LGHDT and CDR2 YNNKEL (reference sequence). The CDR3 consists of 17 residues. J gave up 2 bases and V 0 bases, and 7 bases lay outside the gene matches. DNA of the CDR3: TGTGCCAGCAGCCAAGAGAGAGGGCTAGCGGGAGCCTACGAGCAGTACTTC. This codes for CASSQERGLAGAYEQYF.

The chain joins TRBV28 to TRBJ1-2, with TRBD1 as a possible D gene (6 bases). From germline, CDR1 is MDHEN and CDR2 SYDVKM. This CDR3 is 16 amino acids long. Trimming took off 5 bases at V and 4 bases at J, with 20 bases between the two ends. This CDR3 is CASSPALSKTGYGYTF. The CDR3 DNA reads TGTGCCAGCAGTCCAGCTCTATCTAAGACAGGCTATGGCTACACCTTC.

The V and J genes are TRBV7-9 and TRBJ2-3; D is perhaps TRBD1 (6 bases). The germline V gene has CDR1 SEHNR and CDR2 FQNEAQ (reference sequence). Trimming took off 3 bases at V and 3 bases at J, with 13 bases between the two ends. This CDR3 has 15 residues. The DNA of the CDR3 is TGTGCCAGCAGCTTCGGACAGAGCGTGACAGATACGCAGTATTTT. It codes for CASSFGQSVTDTQYF.

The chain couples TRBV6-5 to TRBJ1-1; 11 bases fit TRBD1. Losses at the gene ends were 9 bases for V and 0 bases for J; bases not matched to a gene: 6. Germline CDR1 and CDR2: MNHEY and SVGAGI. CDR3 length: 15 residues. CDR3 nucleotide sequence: TGTGCCAGTAGGACAGGGGGCTCCCTGAACACTGAAGCTTTCTTT. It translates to CASRTGGSLNTEAFF.

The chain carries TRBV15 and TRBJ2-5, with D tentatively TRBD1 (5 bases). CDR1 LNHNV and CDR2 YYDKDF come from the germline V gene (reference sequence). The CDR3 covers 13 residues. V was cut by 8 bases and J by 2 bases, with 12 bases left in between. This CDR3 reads CATARTSQETQYF. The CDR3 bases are TGTGCCACCGCGCGGACATCACAAGAGACCCAGTACTTC.

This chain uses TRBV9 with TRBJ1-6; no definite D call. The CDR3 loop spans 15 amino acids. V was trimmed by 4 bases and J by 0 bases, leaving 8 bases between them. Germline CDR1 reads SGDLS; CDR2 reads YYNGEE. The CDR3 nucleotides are TGTGCCAGCAGCCAGTTGAGCTCCTATAATTCACCCCTCCACTTT. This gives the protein CASSQLSSYNSPLHF.

The chain's CDR3 is CASSFTGPGTEAFF. CDR3 coding DNA: TGCGCCAGCAGCTTTACAGGGCCGGGGACTGAAGCTTTCTTT. The V call is TRBV5-1, the J call TRBJ1-1; TRBD1 might be the D (6 bases). Germline CDR1 and CDR2: SGHRS and YFSETQ. CDR3 length: 14 amino acids. Trimming took off 2 bases at V and 5 bases at J, with 13 bases between the two ends.

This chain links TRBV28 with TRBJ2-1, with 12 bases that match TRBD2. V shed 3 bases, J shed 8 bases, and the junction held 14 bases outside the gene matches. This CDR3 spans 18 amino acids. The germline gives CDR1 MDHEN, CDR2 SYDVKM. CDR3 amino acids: CASSFPGLAGSFGHEQFF. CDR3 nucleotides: TGTGCCAGCAGTTTCCCCGGACTAGCGGGATCATTCGGCCATGAGCAGTTCTTC.

CDR3 coding DNA: TGTGCCTGGAGAATTGGGGGGCGGGCAGATACGCAGTATTTT. It codes for CAWRIGGRADTQYF. This chain links TRBV30 with TRBJ2-3; D may be TRBD1 or TRBD2 (6 bases each). Germline assignment: CDR1 GTSNPN and CDR2 SVGIG (reference sequence). This CDR3 has 14 residues. V dropped 3 bases and J dropped 4 bases, with 14 bases sitting between them.

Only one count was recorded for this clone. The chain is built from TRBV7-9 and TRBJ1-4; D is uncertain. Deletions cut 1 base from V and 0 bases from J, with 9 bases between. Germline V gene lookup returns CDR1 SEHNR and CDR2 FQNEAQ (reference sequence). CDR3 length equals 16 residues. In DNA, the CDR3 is TGTGCCAGCAGCTTAGGACACAGTGCAACTAATGAAAAACTGTTTTTT. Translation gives CASSLGHSATNEKLFF.

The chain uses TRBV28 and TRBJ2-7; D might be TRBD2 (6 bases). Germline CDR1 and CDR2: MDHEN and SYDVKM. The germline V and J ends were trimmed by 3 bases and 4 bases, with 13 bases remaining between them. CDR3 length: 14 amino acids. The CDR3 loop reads CASSFAGSFYEQYF. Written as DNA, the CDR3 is TGTGCCAGCAGTTTTGCGGGGAGCTTTTACGAGCAGTACTTC.

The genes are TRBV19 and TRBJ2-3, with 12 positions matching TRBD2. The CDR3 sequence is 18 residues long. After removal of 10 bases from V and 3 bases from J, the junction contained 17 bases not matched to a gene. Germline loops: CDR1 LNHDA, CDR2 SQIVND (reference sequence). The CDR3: CATRTSGINPRGTDTQYF. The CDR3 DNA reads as TGTGCCACCCGGACTAGCGGGATTAACCCTAGGGGGACAGATACGCAGTATTTT. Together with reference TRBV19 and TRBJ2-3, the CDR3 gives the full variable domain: DGGITQSPKYLFRKEGQNVTLSCEQNLNHDAMYWYRQDPGQGLRLIYYSQIVNDFQKGDIAEGYSVSREKKESFPLTVTSAQKNPTAFYLCATRTSGINPRGTDTQYFGPGTRLTVL.

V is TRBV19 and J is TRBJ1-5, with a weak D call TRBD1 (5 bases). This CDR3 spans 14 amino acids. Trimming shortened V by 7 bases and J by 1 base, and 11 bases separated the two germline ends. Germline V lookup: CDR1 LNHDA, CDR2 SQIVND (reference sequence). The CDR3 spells CASNFRASNQPQHF. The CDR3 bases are TGTGCCAGTAATTTCAGGGCGAGCAATCAGCCCCAGCATTTT.

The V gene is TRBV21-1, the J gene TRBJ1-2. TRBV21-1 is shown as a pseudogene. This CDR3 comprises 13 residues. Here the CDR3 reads CASLKVPPRVNTF. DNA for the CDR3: TGTGCCAGCCTTAAGGTCCCTCCCCGTGTAAACACCTTC.

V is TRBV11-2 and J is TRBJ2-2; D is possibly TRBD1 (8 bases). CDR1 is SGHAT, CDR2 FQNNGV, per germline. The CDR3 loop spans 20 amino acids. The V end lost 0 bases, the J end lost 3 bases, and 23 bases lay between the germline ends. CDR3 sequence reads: CASSLDYRWRTGRDTGELFF. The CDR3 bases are TGTGCCAGCAGCTTAGATTATCGATGGAGGACAGGGAGGGACACCGGGGAGCTGTTTTTT. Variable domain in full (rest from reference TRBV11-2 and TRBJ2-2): EAGVAQSPRYKIIEKRQSVAFWCNPISGHATLYWYQQILGQGPKLLIQFQNNGVVDDSQLPKDRFSAERLKGVDSTLKIQPAKLEDSAVYLCASSLDYRWRTGRDTGELFFGEGSRLTVL.

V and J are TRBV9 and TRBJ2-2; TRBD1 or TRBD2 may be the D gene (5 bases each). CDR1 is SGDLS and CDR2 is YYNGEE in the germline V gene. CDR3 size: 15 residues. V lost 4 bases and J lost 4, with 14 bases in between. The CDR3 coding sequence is TGTGCCAGCAGCCCGTGGGGGTACGGCACCGGGGAGCTGTTTTTT. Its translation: CASSPWGYGTGELFF.

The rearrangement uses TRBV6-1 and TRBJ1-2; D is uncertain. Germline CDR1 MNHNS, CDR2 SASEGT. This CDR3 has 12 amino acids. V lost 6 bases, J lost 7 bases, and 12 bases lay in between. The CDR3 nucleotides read TGTGCCAGCAGCGAAACAATGAGTGGCTACACCTTC. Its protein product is CASSETMSGYTF.

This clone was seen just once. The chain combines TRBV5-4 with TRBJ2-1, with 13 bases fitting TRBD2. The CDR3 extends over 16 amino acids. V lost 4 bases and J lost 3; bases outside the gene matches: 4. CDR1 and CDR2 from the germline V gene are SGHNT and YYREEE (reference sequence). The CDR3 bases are TGTGCCAGCAGCGACGGACTAGCGGGAGTCTACAATGAGCAGTTCTTC. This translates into CASSDGLAGVYNEQFF.

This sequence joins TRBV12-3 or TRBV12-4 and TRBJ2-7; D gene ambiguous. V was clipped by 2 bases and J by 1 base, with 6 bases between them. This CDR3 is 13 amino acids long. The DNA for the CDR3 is TGTGCCAGCAGTTTACGGAGATCCTACGAGCAGTACTTC. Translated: CASSLRRSYEQYF.

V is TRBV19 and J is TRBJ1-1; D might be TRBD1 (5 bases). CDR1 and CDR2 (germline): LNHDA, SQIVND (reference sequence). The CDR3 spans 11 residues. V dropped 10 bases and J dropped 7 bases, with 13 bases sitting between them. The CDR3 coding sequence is TGTGCCACCCGGGACGGGGTTGAAGCTTTCTTT. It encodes CATRDGVEAFF.

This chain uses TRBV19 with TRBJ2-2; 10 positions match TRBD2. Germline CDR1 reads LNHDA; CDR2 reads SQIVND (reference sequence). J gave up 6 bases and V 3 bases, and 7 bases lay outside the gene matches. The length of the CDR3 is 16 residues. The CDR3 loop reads CASSIPSGSTPGELFF. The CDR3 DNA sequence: TGTGCCAGTAGTATCCCTAGCGGGAGTACCCCCGGGGAGCTGTTTTTT. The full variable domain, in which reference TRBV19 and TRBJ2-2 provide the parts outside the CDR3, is DGGITQSPKYLFRKEGQNVTLSCEQNLNHDAMYWYRQDPGQGLRLIYYSQIVNDFQKGDIAEGYSVSREKKESFPLTVTSAQKNPTAFYLCASSIPSGSTPGELFFGEGSRLTVL.

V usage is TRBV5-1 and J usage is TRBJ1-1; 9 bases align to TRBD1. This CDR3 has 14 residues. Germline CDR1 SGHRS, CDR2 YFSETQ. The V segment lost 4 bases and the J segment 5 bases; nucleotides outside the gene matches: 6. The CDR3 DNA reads TGCGCCAGCAGCGAAACAGGGGGCGTTACTGAAGCTTTCTTT. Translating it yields CASSETGGVTEAFF. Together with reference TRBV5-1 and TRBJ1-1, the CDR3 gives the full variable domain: KAGVTQTPRYLIKTRGQQVTLSCSPISGHRSVSWYQQTPGQGLQFLFEYFSETQRNKGNFPGRFSGRQFSNSRSEMNVSTLELGDSALYLCASSETGGVTEAFFGQGTRLTVV.